These 26 T cell receptor beta chains share one sample of origin, sequenced in a study of shared clonotypes between healthy human individuals. Libraries were prepared by immunoSEQ multiplex PCR; TCRdb keeps only in-frame clonotypes and omits some of them. The table includes 2,100,000 or so clones, almost 96% detected once. Material for sequencing was naive CD4+ T cells sorted from blood. The subset is: CD45RA+ positively selected. These receptors came from a man in his late teens or twenties in good health.

V is TRBV18 and J is TRBJ2-3, with TRBD2 identical over 11 bases. The CDR3 is made up of 15 amino acids. Germline CDR1 KGHSH, CDR2 LQKENI. The V gene end was trimmed by 4 bases and the J gene end by 5 bases; junction bases not matched to a gene: 5. CDR3: CASSQLAGEGDTQYF. In nucleotides, the CDR3 is TGTGCCAGCTCACAACTAGCGGGAGAGGGAGATACGCAGTATTTT.

The chain is built from TRBV6-5 and TRBJ1-4; 7 nucleotides align to TRBD1. The CDR3 is 16 amino acids. Germline CDR1 and CDR2: MNHEY and SVGAGI. Trimming removed 2 bases from V and 1 base from J; junction bases left unmatched: 4. CDR3 residues: CASSYGQEVTNEKLFF. Written as DNA, the CDR3 is TGTGCCAGCAGTTACGGACAGGAAGTAACTAATGAAAAACTGTTTTTT.

The chain uses TRBV4-1 and TRBJ2-1; maybe TRBD2 (5 bases). Germline V gene data show CDR1 as MGHRA and CDR2 as YSYEKL. V lost 3 bases to trimming and J lost 9 bases, with 21 bases between them. The CDR3 runs 16 residues. The CDR3 reads CASSQSLPPTSPEQFF. CDR3 nucleotides: TGCGCCAGCAGCCAGTCCCTTCCCCCTACTAGTCCTGAGCAGTTCTTC.

The rearrangement links TRBV30 to TRBJ2-6, with a tentative D call TRBD1 (6 bases). Trimming took off 1 base at V and 0 bases at J, with 13 bases between the two ends. Germline CDR1 GTSNPN, CDR2 SVGIG (reference sequence). The CDR3 contains 17 residues. The CDR3 region is CAWSGTVLSSGANVLTF. The CDR3 region has the DNA TGTGCCTGGAGTGGGACAGTCCTCAGCTCTGGGGCCAACGTCCTGACTTTC.

This clone was seen a handful of times. The V gene is TRBV5-1, the J gene TRBJ1-3; D possibly corresponds to TRBD1 (5 bases). V was clipped by 2 bases and J by 0 bases, with 9 bases between them. The CDR3 runs 15 residues. The germline V gene has CDR1 SGHRS and CDR2 YFSETQ. CDR3 sequence: CASSFGATSGNTIYF. CDR3 nucleotides: TGCGCCAGCAGCTTCGGGGCCACCTCTGGAAACACCATATATTTT.

The V gene is TRBV6-1, the J gene TRBJ2-7; no reliable D call. Between the trimmed V and J ends, which lost 2 bases and 2 bases, there was a span of 10 bases. From germline, CDR1 is MNHNS and CDR2 SASEGT. There are 14 residues in the CDR3. The CDR3 loop is CASSEMDGPYEQYF. In DNA, the CDR3 is TGTGCCAGCAGTGAAATGGACGGACCCTACGAGCAGTACTTC.

The genes are TRBV5-1 and TRBJ2-7; a possible D gene is TRBD2 (7 bases). Germline V gene sequence: CDR1 SGHRS, CDR2 YFSETQ. V dropped 0 bases and J dropped 2 bases, with 24 bases sitting between them. The CDR3 has 19 amino acids. The DNA of the CDR3 is TGCGCCAGCAGCTTGGTAGGCCATGGGGGGGACATCGTTACCTACGAGCAGTACTTC. Protein sequence: CASSLVGHGGDIVTYEQYF.

This clone was observed a few times. This rearrangement joins TRBV25-1 to TRBJ1-2, with TRBD1 identical over 9 bases. Trimming at V came to 4 bases and at J to 7 bases, leaving 4 bases not matched to a gene. Germline loops: CDR1 MGHDK, CDR2 SYGVNS. The CDR3 is 13 residues long. CDR3 protein: CASSVTGGVGYTF. DNA of the CDR3: TGTGCCAGCAGTGTAACAGGGGGCGTTGGCTACACCTTC.

The chain is built from TRBV30 and TRBJ1-6, with D perhaps TRBD1 (5 bases). Trimming took off 3 bases at V and 4 bases at J, with 16 bases between the two ends. Looked up from germline, CDR1 is GTSNPN and CDR2 is SVGIG (reference sequence). This CDR3 is 16 amino acids long. The CDR3 region is CAWSLAGTVYNSPLHF. DNA for the CDR3: TGTGCCTGGAGCCTAGCCGGGACGGTGTATAATTCACCCCTCCACTTT.

The V gene is TRBV18, the J gene TRBJ2-7; no clear D gene. The germline gives CDR1 KGHSH, CDR2 LQKENI. Trimming stripped 3 bases from V and 6 bases from J, with 15 bases between. The CDR3 loop spans 14 amino acids. Here the CDR3 reads CASSPNAHPIEQYF. In DNA, the CDR3 is TGTGCCAGCTCACCTAACGCCCACCCTATCGAGCAGTACTTC.

The chain employs TRBV2 and TRBJ2-3; D tentatively reads TRBD1 or TRBD2 (6 bases each). Germline V lookup: CDR1 SNHLY, CDR2 FYNNEI. This CDR3 contains 15 residues. Trimming left V 4 bases short and J 0 bases short, with 11 bases between. The CDR3 loop is CASSVGGLSTDTQYF. The CDR3 nucleotides are TGTGCCAGCAGTGTTGGGGGGCTGAGCACAGATACGCAGTATTTT.

The rearrangement uses TRBV9 and TRBJ1-4; D remains ambiguous. Germline V gene data show CDR1 as SGDLS and CDR2 as YYNGEE. The V gene lost 5 bases and the J gene lost 5 bases, with 10 bases spanning the gap. The CDR3 has 13 residues. The CDR3 here is CASSSLRNEKLFF. Here the CDR3 DNA reads TGTGCCAGCAGTTCTTTGCGAAATGAAAAACTGTTTTTT.

This chain uses TRBV6-1 with TRBJ2-7; D gene uncertain. From germline, CDR1 is MNHNS and CDR2 SASEGT. The CDR3 length is 14 residues. Trimming left V 3 bases short and J 2 bases short, with 11 bases between. The DNA for the CDR3 is TGTGCCAGCAGTGACCGGGTTTCAGCCTACGAGCAGTACTTC. It specifies CASSDRVSAYEQYF.

The chain is built from TRBV28 and TRBJ2-7; tentatively, D is TRBD1 (5 bases). Trimming stripped 4 bases from V and 2 bases from J, with 9 bases between. This CDR3 is built from 13 residues. CDR1 MDHEN and CDR2 SYDVKM come from the germline V gene. DNA for the CDR3: TGTGCCAGCAGTTCAGCAGGGCCCTACGAGCAGTACTTC. Residues: CASSSAGPYEQYF.

V and J are TRBV29-1 and TRBJ2-7; D remains ambiguous. The germline V gene has CDR1 SQVTM and CDR2 ANQGSEA. The CDR3 totals 15 residues. V was clipped by 6 bases and J by 1 base, with 19 bases between them. The CDR3 DNA sequence: TGCAGCGTCTCCCCCGCCCGGGCCGGTTCCTACGAGCAGTACTTC. Translation: CSVSPARAGSYEQYF.

The chain links TRBV5-1 to TRBJ2-5, with 10 bases aligning to TRBD2. Germline trimming cut 4 bases from V and 0 bases from J; bases unmatched to any gene: 3. The V gene's germline CDR1 is SGHRS and CDR2 YFSETQ. This CDR3 region has 15 residues. The CDR3 loop reads CASSPGLAYQETQYF. As DNA, the CDR3 is TGCGCCAGCAGCCCGGGACTAGCGTACCAAGAGACCCAGTACTTC.

The chain couples TRBV7-2 to TRBJ2-5; 7 bases are a match to TRBD1. The germline CDR1 and CDR2 sequences are SGHTA and FQGNSA. V gave up 5 bases and J gave up 4 bases; unmatched junction bases: 4. The CDR3 length is 13 residues. The CDR3: CASSKGQVETQYF. The DNA of the CDR3 is TGTGCCAGCAGCAAAGGACAGGTAGAGACCCAGTACTTC.

The CDR3 sequence: CASSLGRGIGKNIQYF. DNA of the CDR3: TGTGCCAGCAGCTTAGGGCGAGGGATTGGCAAAAACATTCAGTACTTC. This sequence joins TRBV11-2 and TRBJ2-4; D possibly corresponds to TRBD2 (5 bases). Germline CDR1 is SGHAT and CDR2 is FQNNGV. This CDR3 region has 16 residues. Trimming cost V 1 base and J 3 bases, with 13 bases left between them.

The rearrangement joins TRBV10-3 to TRBJ2-1, with 14 bases identical to TRBD2. This CDR3 spans 18 amino acids. The J segment lost 0 bases and the V segment lost 9 bases, leaving 10 bases of the junction unmatched. CDR1 and CDR2 from the germline V gene are ENHRY and SYGVKD. CDR3 in amino acids: CAIGRRLAGGTSYNEQFF. The DNA of the CDR3 is TGTGCCATTGGACGGAGACTAGCGGGAGGGACCTCCTACAATGAGCAGTTCTTC.

The chain has TRBV30 and TRBJ1-4, with 7 bases identical to TRBD1. Trimming at V came to 3 bases and at J to 7 bases, leaving 11 bases not matched to a gene. This CDR3 region has 15 residues. Per germline, CDR1 GTSNPN and CDR2 SVGIG (reference sequence). The CDR3 DNA is TGTGCCTGGAGGGTCTCCGGGACAGCCTTTGAAAAACTGTTTTTT. It specifies CAWRVSGTAFEKLFF.

CDR3 sequence (DNA): TGTGCCAGCAGTTCGCCGGGACAGGGGGTAGACTACACCTTC. Amino acids: CASSSPGQGVDYTF. The chain links TRBV28 to TRBJ1-2; 11 bases are shared with TRBD1. After removal of 4 bases from V and 10 bases from J, the junction contained 8 bases not matched to a gene. Germline V gives CDR1 MDHEN, CDR2 SYDVKM. This CDR3 contains 14 residues.

V gene TRBV28 combines with J gene TRBJ2-7, with 7 bases matching TRBD1. V lost 8 bases to trimming and J lost 0 bases; unmatched junction nucleotides: 4. The CDR3 loop spans 13 amino acids. Looked up from germline, CDR1 is MDHEN and CDR2 is SYDVKM. The CDR3 DNA sequence: TGTGCCAGCCGGGACAGTAGCTCCTACGAGCAGTACTTC. Translated: CASRDSSSYEQYF.

The genes are TRBV28 and TRBJ1-2; possibly TRBD1 for D (6 bases). From germline, CDR1 is MDHEN and CDR2 SYDVKM. The V and J ends lost 3 bases and 4 bases respectively, with 12 bases between them. The CDR3 consists of 14 residues. The CDR3 nucleotides read TGTGCCAGCAGTTTGGGGGGCGCGAGCTATGGCTACACCTTC. This codes for CASSLGGASYGYTF.

The chain has TRBV7-2 and TRBJ2-2; D might be TRBD1 (7 bases). CDR1 is SGHTA, CDR2 FQGNSA, per germline. Trimming shortened V by 4 bases and J by 4 bases, and 16 bases separated the two germline ends. The CDR3 is made up of 16 amino acids. CDR3 in amino acids: CASSSAGGSGTGELFF. In DNA form, the CDR3 reads TGTGCCAGCAGCTCCGCAGGGGGGAGTGGCACCGGGGAGCTGTTTTTT.

V usage is TRBV2 and J usage is TRBJ1-1; D gene ambiguous. CDR1 and CDR2 (germline): SNHLY, FYNNEI. The CDR3 is made up of 11 amino acids. Trimming stripped 8 bases from V and 3 bases from J, with 7 bases between. As DNA, the CDR3 is TGTGCCAGCTCCCCGGACACTGAAGCTTTCTTT. This encodes CASSPDTEAFF.

V and J are TRBV11-2 and TRBJ2-1, with D hard to call. Germline CDR1 is SGHAT and CDR2 is FQNNGV. The CDR3 totals 15 residues. The V end was cut by 4 bases, the J end by 5 bases, with 15 bases between. This CDR3 is CASSYRVLGNNEQFF. Here the CDR3 DNA reads TGTGCCAGCAGCTACAGAGTCTTGGGGAACAATGAGCAGTTCTTC. Variable domain in full (rest from reference TRBV11-2 and TRBJ2-1): EAGVAQSPRYKIIEKRQSVAFWCNPISGHATLYWYQQILGQGPKLLIQFQNNGVVDDSQLPKDRFSAERLKGVDSTLKIQPAKLEDSAVYLCASSYRVLGNNEQFFGPGTRLTVL.